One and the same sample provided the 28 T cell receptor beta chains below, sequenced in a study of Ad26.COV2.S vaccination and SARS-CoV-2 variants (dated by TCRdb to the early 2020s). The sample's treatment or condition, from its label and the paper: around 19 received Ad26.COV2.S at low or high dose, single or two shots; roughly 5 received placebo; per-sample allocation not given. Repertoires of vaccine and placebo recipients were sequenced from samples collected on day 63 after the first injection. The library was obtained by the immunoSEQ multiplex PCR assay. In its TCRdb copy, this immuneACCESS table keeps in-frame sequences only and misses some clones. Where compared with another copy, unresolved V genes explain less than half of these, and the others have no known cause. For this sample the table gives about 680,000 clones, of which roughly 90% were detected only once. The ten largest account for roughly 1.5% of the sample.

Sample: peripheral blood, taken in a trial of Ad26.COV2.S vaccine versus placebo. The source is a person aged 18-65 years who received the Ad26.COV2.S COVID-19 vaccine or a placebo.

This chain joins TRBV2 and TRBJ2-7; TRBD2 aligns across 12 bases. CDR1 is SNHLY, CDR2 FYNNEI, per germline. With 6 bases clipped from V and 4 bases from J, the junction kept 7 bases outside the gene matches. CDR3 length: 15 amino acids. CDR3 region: CASRPRLAGEYEQYF. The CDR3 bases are TGTGCCAGCAGACCCAGACTAGCGGGGGAGTACGAGCAGTACTTC.

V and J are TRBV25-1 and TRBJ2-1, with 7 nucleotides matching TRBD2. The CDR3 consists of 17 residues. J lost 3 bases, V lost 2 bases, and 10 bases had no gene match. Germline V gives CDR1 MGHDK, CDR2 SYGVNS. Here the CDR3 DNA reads TGTGCCAGCAGTGAAAGTGAGGGAGGGCCGTTCTACAATGAGCAGTTCTTC. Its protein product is CASSESEGGPFYNEQFF.

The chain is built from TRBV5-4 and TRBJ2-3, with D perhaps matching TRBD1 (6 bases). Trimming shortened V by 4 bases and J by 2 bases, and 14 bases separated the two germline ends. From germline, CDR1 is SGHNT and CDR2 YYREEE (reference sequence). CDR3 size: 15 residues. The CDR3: CASSAWDKVTDTQYF. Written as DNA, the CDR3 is TGTGCCAGCAGCGCCTGGGACAAGGTCACAGATACGCAGTATTTT.

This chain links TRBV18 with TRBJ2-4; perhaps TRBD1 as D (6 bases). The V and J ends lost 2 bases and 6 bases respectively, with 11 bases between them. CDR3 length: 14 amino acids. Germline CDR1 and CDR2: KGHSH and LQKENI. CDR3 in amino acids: CASSPTDRGNIQYF. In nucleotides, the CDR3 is TGTGCCAGCTCACCAACGGACAGAGGAAACATTCAGTACTTC.

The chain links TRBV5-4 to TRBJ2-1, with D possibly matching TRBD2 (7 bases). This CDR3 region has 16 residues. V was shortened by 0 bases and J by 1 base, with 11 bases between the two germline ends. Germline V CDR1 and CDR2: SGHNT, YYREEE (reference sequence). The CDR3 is CASSLGRGQSYNEQFF. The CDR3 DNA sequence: TGTGCCAGCAGCTTGGGGCGGGGGCAATCCTACAATGAGCAGTTCTTC.

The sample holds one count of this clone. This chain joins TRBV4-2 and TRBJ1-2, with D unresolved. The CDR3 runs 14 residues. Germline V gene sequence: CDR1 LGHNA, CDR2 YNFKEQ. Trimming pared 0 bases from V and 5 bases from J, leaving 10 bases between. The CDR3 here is CASSQDLQQYGYTF. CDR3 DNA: TGTGCCAGCAGCCAAGACTTACAACAGTATGGCTACACCTTC.

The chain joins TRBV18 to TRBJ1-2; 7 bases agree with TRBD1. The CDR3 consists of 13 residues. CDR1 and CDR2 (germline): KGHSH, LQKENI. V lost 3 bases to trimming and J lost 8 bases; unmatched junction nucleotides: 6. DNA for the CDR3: TGTGCCAGCTCACCCTCGACAGGGCAAGGCTACACCTTC. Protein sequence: CASSPSTGQGYTF.

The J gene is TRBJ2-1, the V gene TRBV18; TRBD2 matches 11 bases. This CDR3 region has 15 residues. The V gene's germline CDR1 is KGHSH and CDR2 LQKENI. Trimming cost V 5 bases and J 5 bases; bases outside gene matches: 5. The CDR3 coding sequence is TGTGCCAGCTCAACCTCTAGCGGGGGGAACAATGAGCAGTTCTTC. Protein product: CASSTSSGGNNEQFF.

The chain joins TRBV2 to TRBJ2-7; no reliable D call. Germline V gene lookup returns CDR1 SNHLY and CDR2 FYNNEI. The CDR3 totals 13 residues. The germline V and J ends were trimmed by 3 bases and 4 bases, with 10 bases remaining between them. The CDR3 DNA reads TGTGCCAGCAGTGAGGTGGAAGGGTACGAGCAGTACTTC. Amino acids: CASSEVEGYEQYF. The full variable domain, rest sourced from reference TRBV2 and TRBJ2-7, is EPEVTQTPSHQVTQMGQEVILRCVPISNHLYFYWYRQILGQKVEFLVSFYNNEISEKSEIFDDQFSVERPDGSNFTLKIRSTKLEDSAMYFCASSEVEGYEQYFGPGTRLTVT.

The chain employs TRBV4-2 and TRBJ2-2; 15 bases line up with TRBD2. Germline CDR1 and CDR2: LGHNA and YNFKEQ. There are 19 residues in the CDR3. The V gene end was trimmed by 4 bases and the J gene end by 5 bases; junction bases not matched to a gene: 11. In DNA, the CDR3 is TGTGCCAGCAGCCTGGGACTAGCGGGGGGCCTGGGAGAAACCGGGGAGCTGTTTTTT. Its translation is CASSLGLAGGLGETGELFF.

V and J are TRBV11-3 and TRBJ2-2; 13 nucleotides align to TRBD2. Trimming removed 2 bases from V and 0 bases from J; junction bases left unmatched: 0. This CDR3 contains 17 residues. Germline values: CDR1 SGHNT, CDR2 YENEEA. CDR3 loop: CASSLTSGGANTGELFF. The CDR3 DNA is TGTGCCAGCAGCTTAACTAGCGGGGGGGCGAACACCGGGGAGCTGTTTTTT.

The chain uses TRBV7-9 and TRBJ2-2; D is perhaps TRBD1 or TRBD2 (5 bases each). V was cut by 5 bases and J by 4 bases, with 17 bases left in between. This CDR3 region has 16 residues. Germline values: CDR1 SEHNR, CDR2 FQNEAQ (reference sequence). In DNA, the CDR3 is TGTGCCAGCAGCCCGGACGAGGGGAGCGGCACCGGGGAGCTGTTTTTT. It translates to CASSPDEGSGTGELFF.

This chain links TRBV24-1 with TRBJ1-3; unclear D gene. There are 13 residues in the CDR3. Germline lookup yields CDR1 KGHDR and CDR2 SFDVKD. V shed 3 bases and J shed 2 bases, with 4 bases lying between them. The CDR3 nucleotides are TGTGCCACCAGTGATGGAGCTGGAAACACCATATATTTT. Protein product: CATSDGAGNTIYF.

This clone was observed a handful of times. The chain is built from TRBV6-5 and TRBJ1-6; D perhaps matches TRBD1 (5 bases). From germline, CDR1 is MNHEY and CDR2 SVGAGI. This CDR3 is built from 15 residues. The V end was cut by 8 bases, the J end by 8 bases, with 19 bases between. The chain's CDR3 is CASSRRDPSDSPLHF. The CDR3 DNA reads TGTGCCAGCTCCCGGAGGGACCCGAGTGATTCACCCCTCCACTTT.

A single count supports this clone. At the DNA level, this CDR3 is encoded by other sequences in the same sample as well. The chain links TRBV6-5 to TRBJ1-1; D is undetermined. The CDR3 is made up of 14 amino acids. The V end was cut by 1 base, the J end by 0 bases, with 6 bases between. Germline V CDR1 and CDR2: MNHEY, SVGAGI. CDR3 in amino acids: CASSYWGMNTEAFF. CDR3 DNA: TGTGCCAGCAGTTACTGGGGTATGAACACTGAAGCTTTCTTT.

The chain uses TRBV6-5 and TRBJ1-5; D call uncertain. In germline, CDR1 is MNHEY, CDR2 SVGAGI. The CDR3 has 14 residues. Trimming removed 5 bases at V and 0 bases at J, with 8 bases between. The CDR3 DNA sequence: TGTGCCAGCAGTAACGAGTATAGCAATCAGCCCCAGCATTTT. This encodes CASSNEYSNQPQHF.

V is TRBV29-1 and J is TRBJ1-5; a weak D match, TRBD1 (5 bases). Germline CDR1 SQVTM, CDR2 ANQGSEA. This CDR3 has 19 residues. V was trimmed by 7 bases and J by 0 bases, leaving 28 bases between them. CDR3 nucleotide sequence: TGCAGCGACCTCCACGGGGGACGGAGACGAAGAGTTAGCAATCAGCCCCAGCATTTT. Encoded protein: CSDLHGGRRRRVSNQPQHF.

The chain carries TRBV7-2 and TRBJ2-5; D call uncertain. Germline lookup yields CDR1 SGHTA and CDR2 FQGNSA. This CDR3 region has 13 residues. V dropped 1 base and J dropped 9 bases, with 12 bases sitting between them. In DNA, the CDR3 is TGTGCCAGCAGCTTAGGTAGCCTTAGGGCCCAGTACTTC. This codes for CASSLGSLRAQYF.

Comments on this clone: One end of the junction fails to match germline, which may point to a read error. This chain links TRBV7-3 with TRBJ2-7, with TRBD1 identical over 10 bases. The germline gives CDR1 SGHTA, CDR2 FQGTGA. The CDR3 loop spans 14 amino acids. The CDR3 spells CASSLPSGTGEIFF. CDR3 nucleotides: TGTGCCAGCAGCTTACCTTCCGGGACAGGGGAAATATTCTTC.

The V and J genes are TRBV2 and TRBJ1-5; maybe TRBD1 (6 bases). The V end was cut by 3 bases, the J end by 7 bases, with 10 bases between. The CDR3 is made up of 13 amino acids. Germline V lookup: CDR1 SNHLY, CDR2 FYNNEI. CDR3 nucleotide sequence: TGTGCCAGCAGTGACAGGGGAGGGCAGCCCCAGCATTTT. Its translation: CASSDRGGQPQHF.

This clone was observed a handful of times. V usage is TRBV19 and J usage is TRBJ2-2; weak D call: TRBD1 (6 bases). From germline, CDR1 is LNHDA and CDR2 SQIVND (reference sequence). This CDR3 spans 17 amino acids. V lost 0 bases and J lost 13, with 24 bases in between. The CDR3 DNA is TGTGCCAGTAGTATAGAAATGACCGGACAGACCCGCCGTGGGCTGTTTTTT. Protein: CASSIEMTGQTRRGLFF.

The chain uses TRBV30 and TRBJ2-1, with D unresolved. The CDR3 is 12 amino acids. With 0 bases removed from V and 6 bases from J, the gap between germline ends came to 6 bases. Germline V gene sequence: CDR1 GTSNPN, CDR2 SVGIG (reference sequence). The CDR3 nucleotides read TGTGCCTGGAGTGTTCCCGTCAATGAGCAGTTCTTC. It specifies CAWSVPVNEQFF.

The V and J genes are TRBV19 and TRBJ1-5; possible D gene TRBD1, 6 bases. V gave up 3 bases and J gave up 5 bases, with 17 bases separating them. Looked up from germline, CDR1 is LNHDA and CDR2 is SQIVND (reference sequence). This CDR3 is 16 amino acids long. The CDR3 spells CASSMEARGLDQPQHF. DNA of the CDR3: TGTGCCAGTAGTATGGAGGCCAGGGGTTTGGATCAGCCCCAGCATTTT.

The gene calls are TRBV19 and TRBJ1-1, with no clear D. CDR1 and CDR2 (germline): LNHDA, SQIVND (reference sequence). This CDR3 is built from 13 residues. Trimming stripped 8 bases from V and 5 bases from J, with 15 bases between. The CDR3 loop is CASSPGIGTEAFF. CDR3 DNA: TGTGCCAGTTCACCGGGTATCGGAACTGAAGCTTTCTTT.

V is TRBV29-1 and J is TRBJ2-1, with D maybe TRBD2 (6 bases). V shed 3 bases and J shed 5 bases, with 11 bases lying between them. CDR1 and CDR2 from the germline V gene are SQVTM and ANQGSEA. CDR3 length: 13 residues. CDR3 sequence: CSVDFGTHNEQFF. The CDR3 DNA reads TGCAGCGTTGATTTCGGGACTCACAATGAGCAGTTCTTC.

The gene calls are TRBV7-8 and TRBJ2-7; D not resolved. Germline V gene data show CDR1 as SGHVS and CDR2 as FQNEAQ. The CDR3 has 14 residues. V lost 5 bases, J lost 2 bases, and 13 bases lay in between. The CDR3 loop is CASSPSAGTYEQYF. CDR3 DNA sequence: TGTGCCAGCAGCCCCAGTGCAGGAACCTACGAGCAGTACTTC.

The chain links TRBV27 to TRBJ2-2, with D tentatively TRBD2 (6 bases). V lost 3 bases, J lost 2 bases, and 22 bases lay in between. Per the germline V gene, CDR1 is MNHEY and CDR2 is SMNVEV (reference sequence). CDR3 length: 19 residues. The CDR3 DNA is TGTGCCAGCAGTTTCTTAAGGGCGGGACCGCGACTAAACACCGGGGAGCTGTTTTTT. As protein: CASSFLRAGPRLNTGELFF.

The CDR3 DNA is TGTGCCAGCAGACAGGACAAGAACACTGAAGCTTTCTTT. Its translation is CASRQDKNTEAFF. The rearrangement uses TRBV3-1 (or the pseudogene TRBV3-2) and TRBJ1-1; tentatively, D is TRBD1 (5 bases). This CDR3 is built from 13 residues. V lost 6 bases to trimming and J lost 1 base, with 9 bases between them. The V gene's germline CDR1 is LGHDT and CDR2 YNNKEL (reference sequence).